The source of this T cell receptor (beta chain) is a study of vaccination and CD4 T cells after COVID-19. Treatment described: roughly 10-day PBMC culture with coronavirus spike peptide pools or control peptides (ViraFEST assay). Gathered ahead of the COVID-19 pandemic (2011-2018) were the CD4+ T cells of the unexposed donor. V was shortened by 6 bases and J by 3 bases, with 12 bases between the two germline ends. The CDR3 loop spans 13 amino acids. The V gene's germline CDR1 is SGHTA and CDR2 FQGNSA. Cultured CD4+ T cell DNA was sequenced using the Oncomine TCR Beta short-read assay. TCRdb used MiXCR to reprocess the PCR reads, holding one entry per CDR3 protein. Found here are 7,800 or so distinct CDR3 sequences, about 38% of them singletons; the top ten hold 30% to 35%. Concerning this clonotype: No antigen is known for it.

The TCR originated in a human donor in good health. Sequenced material: CD4+ T cells from blood, cultured in vitro. This rearrangement joins TRBV7-2 to TRBJ2-7; D is undetermined. This chain's CDR3 is CASSPFRVYEQYF. The CDR3 DNA reads as TGTGCCAGCAGTCCCTTTAGGGTCTACGAGCAGTACTTC.